The source of this TCR beta chain is a study of blood T cells in healthy people across ages. Germline V gene data show CDR1 as MNHEY and CDR2 as SMNVEV (reference sequence). This CDR3 has 15 amino acids. V shed 5 bases and J shed 5 bases, with 19 bases lying between them. A second PCR of about 6 to 11 cycles used a sample-barcoded 5' primer and a J-beta primer mix. One entry per CDR3 protein results from TCRdb running MiXCR on the 5' RACE reads. The sample lists approximately 1.5 million distinct CDR3 sequences; approximately 32% were seen once. The chain joins TRBV27 to TRBJ2-7, with D possibly being TRBD2 (6 bases). Sequenced input: blood. This TCR was sampled from a woman under 40 in good health. The CDR3 loop reads CASSIGTPGRHEQYF. The CDR3 DNA is TGTGCCAGCAGTATCGGGACTCCGGGGCGCCACGAGCAGTACTTC.